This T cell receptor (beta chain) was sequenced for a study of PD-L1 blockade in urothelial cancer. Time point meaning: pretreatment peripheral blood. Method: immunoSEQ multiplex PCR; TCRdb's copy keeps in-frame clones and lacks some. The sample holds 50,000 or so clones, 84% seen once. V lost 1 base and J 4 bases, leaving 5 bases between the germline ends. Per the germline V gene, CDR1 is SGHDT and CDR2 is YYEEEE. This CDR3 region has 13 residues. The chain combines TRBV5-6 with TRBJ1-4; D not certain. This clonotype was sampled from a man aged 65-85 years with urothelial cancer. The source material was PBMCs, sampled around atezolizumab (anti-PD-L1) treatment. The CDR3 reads CASSLTGNEKLFF. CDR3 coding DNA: TGTGCCAGCAGCTTGACCGGTAATGAAAAACTGTTTTTT.